In its sample, the clone carrying this T cell receptor beta chain was seen a few times. The antigen is unknown. These data are taken from a study of T cells in Graves' hyperthyroidism and ophthalmopathy. Notes on the study in general: Ophthalmopathy was model-predicted a median about 6 months pre-onset.

Germline V gene lookup returns CDR1 SEHNR and CDR2 FQNEAQ (reference sequence). The CDR3 sequence is 15 residues long. The V segment lost 7 bases and the J segment 4 bases; nucleotides outside the gene matches: 8. Amplification of TCR beta CDR3 regions used RNA as the template. HTBI primers drove first-round RT-PCR of the TCR CDR3. In TCRdb, the multiplex PCR reads were re-called with MiXCR into one record per CDR3 protein. The repertoire has 660,000 or so distinct CDR3 sequences, more than 20% of them found once; the top ten carry 30% to 40%. The specimen was blood. The sequence derives from a man aged 25-45 years with Graves' ophthalmopathy. The J gene is TRBJ2-4, the V gene TRBV7-9, with TRBD1 matching over 9 bases. The CDR3 sequence is CASTPSGTGKNIQYF. For the CDR3, the DNA is TGTGCCAGCACCCCATCCGGGACAGGGAAAAACATTCAGTACTTC.